The next 26 T cell receptor beta chains were all read from a single sample in a study of cytomegalovirus exposure and HLA in healthy donors. Primers for the PCR totalled 60 Vbeta and 13 Jbeta. Using immunoSEQ multiplex PCR, the repertoire was profiled, and TCRdb retains in-frame clones only, with some absent. The top ten clones hold 6.3% of a sample with about 37,000 clones, around 70% of them seen once. The sequenced material came from PBMCs. These receptors all come from a man aged 25-45 years in good health and CMV-seronegative.

The V call is TRBV6-4, the J call TRBJ2-7; TRBD2 agrees at 10 bases. CDR1 is MRHNA and CDR2 is SNTAGT in the germline V gene. Trimming took 5 bases from V and 0 from J; bases not matched to a gene: 4. This CDR3 comprises 15 residues. CDR3 residues: CASSPSSGSSYEQYF. CDR3 in DNA: TGTGCCAGCAGTCCTTCTAGCGGGAGCTCCTACGAGCAGTACTTC.

V gene TRBV18 combines with J gene TRBJ2-3; D is possibly TRBD1 (6 bases). Deletions cut 4 bases from V and 0 bases from J, with 11 bases between. The CDR3 is 15 amino acids. Germline V gene sequence: CDR1 KGHSH, CDR2 LQKENI. CDR3 nucleotides: TGTGCCAGCTCACTCCAGGGGCTGAGCACAGATACGCAGTATTTT. Translation: CASSLQGLSTDTQYF. Together with reference TRBV18 and TRBJ2-3, the CDR3 gives the full variable domain: NAGVMQNPRHLVRRRGQEARLRCSPMKGHSHVYWYRQLPEEGLKFMVYLQKENIIDESGMPKERFSAEFPKEGPSILRIQQVVRGDSAAYFCASSLQGLSTDTQYFGPGTRLTVL.

The gene calls are TRBV7-6 and TRBJ2-1; D possibly corresponds to TRBD1 (6 bases). The CDR3 covers 15 residues. CDR1 and CDR2 from the germline V gene are SGHVS and FNYEAQ. Trimming took 5 bases from V and 0 from J, leaving 11 bases between them. The CDR3 sequence: CASSARGGSYNEQFF. Here the CDR3 DNA reads TGTGCCAGCAGCGCCAGGGGTGGCTCCTACAATGAGCAGTTCTTC.

Here the CDR3 DNA reads TGTGCCAGCAGCTTAGCCAGCGGGGGGACCAATGAGCAGTTCTTC. It codes for CASSLASGGTNEQFF. The rearrangement uses TRBV7-2 and TRBJ2-1; 9 bases are shared with TRBD2. Looked up from germline, CDR1 is SGHTA and CDR2 is FQGNSA. The CDR3 is 15 residues long. V lost 0 bases, J lost 6 bases, and 3 bases stayed unmatched.

The chain links TRBV5-6 to TRBJ2-5; 7 bases are shared with TRBD1. The closer fit of TRBJ2-7 to the DNA end suggests the J call may be wrong. In germline, CDR1 is SGHDT, CDR2 YYEEEE. This CDR3 region has 15 residues. The CDR3 loop is CASRPRRQGVGEQYF. In DNA form, the CDR3 reads TGTGCCAGCAGACCACGCCGACAGGGAGTGGGCGAGCAGTACTTC.

V and J are TRBV20-1 and TRBJ2-3; no firm D call. Germline V gene lookup returns CDR1 DFQATT and CDR2 SNEGSKA (reference sequence). CDR3 length equals 10 residues. CDR3 nucleotides: TGCCCAGATAGCACAGATACGCAGTATTTT. This sequence encodes CPDSTDTQYF.

This clone was seen only a few times. The chain recombines TRBV4-1 with TRBJ2-1; TRBD2 matches at 14 bases. Germline V gene lookup returns CDR1 MGHRA and CDR2 YSYEKL. V lost 4 bases to trimming and J lost 9 bases; unmatched junction nucleotides: 11. This CDR3 is 17 amino acids long. The CDR3 bases are TGCGCCAGCAGCCCAACCCCGACTAGCGGGGGGGGGAGTGAGCAGTTCTTC. Protein: CASSPTPTSGGGSEQFF.

The chain combines TRBV28 with TRBJ2-2; D may be TRBD1 (5 bases). V lost 6 bases to trimming and J lost 7 bases, with 21 bases between them. Per the germline V gene, CDR1 is MDHEN and CDR2 is SYDVKM. The CDR3 consists of 16 residues. As DNA, the CDR3 is TGTGCCAGCAGCCCCCCTTCAAGTAAAGGACACGGGGAGCTGTTTTTT. It specifies CASSPPSSKGHGELFF.

The chain is built from TRBV5-1 and TRBJ2-2; 8 nucleotides agree with TRBD2. This CDR3 contains 15 residues. Looked up from germline, CDR1 is SGHRS and CDR2 is YFSETQ. V lost 4 bases to trimming and J lost 1 base; unmatched junction nucleotides: 3. This chain's CDR3 is CASSATSGNTGELFF. CDR3 nucleotides: TGCGCCAGCAGCGCCACTAGCGGGAACACCGGGGAGCTGTTTTTT.

CDR3 bases: TGTGCCAGCAGCGACAGGGTCGCGAACACCGGGGAGCTGTTTTTT. It encodes CASSDRVANTGELFF. The V gene is TRBV6-1, the J gene TRBJ2-2; 7 bases map to TRBD1. From germline, CDR1 is MNHNS and CDR2 SASEGT. There are 15 residues in the CDR3. V trimming: 6 bases; J trimming: 0 bases; junction bases outside the gene matches: 4.

The J gene is TRBJ1-5, the V gene TRBV5-1; no reliable D call. There are 11 residues in the CDR3. Trimming shortened V by 5 bases and J by 7 bases, and 7 bases separated the two germline ends. CDR1 SGHRS and CDR2 YFSETQ come from the germline V gene. The CDR3 reads CASRIIQPQHF. CDR3 DNA sequence: TGCGCCAGCAGAATTATACAGCCCCAGCATTTT.

The DNA of the CDR3 is TGCAGCGTTGTAGTGGAGGGCTTGGATCAGCCCCAGCATTTT. It encodes CSVVVEGLDQPQHF. V is TRBV29-1 and J is TRBJ1-5; no definite D call. V gave up 4 bases and J gave up 5 bases, with 15 bases separating them. The germline V gene has CDR1 SQVTM and CDR2 ANQGSEA. The CDR3 sequence is 14 residues long.

This chain joins TRBV18 and TRBJ1-2, with a possible D match to TRBD1 (6 bases). This CDR3 is 14 amino acids long. Trimming left V 4 bases short and J 6 bases short, with 15 bases between. CDR1 KGHSH and CDR2 LQKENI come from the germline V gene. The CDR3 region is CASSRRTEDDGYTF. The CDR3 DNA reads as TGTGCCAGCTCACGAAGGACAGAGGACGATGGCTACACCTTC.

The chain employs TRBV7-3 and TRBJ2-1, with D tentatively TRBD1 (6 bases). CDR1 and CDR2 from the germline V gene are SGHTA and FQGTGA. The CDR3 length is 15 residues. V was cut by 5 bases and J by 4 bases, with 15 bases left in between. As DNA, the CDR3 is TGTGCCAGCAGCCCCGGACAGAGTCAATACAATGAGCAGTTCTTC. This encodes CASSPGQSQYNEQFF.

The V gene is TRBV27, the J gene TRBJ2-7; the match to TRBD1 covers 7 bases. The CDR3 is 14 residues long. Germline V gene data show CDR1 as MNHEY and CDR2 as SMNVEV (reference sequence). The V gene end was trimmed by 3 bases and the J gene end by 3 bases; junction bases not matched to a gene: 5. The CDR3 here is CASSFRGQSYEQYF. In nucleotides, the CDR3 is TGTGCCAGCAGTTTTCGGGGACAGAGCTACGAGCAGTACTTC.

The chain employs TRBV9 and TRBJ2-1, with a weak D call TRBD2 (5 bases). This CDR3 spans 14 amino acids. Germline values: CDR1 SGDLS, CDR2 YYNGEE. Trimming left V 4 bases short and J 4 bases short, with 12 bases between. The CDR3 loop is CASSPQDWYNEQFF. For the CDR3, the DNA is TGTGCCAGCAGCCCCCAGGACTGGTACAATGAGCAGTTCTTC.

The gene calls are TRBV7-3 and TRBJ2-7; 7 bases align to TRBD2. V gave up 6 bases and J gave up 0 bases; unmatched junction bases: 8. This CDR3 is built from 15 residues. Germline-derived CDR1 and CDR2 are SGHTA and FQGTGA. CDR3 residues: CASSWTGGSSYEQYF. In DNA, the CDR3 is TGTGCCAGCAGTTGGACCGGGGGGAGCTCCTACGAGCAGTACTTC.

The rearrangement links TRBV6-6 to TRBJ1-1; a possible D gene is TRBD1 (5 bases). There are 13 residues in the CDR3. Trimming took off 6 bases at V and 13 bases at J, with 21 bases between the two ends. Germline V gives CDR1 MNHNY, CDR2 SVGAGI (reference sequence). CDR3 DNA: TGTGCCAGCAGCCCGGACACGGTTCTCGAGGTTTTCTTT. Residues: CASSPDTVLEVFF.

The rearrangement uses TRBV7-9 and TRBJ1-1; 9 nucleotides line up with TRBD1. The length of the CDR3 is 13 residues. Germline lookup yields CDR1 SEHNR and CDR2 FQNEAQ (reference sequence). The junction had 2 bases not matched to a gene; V was cut back by 5 bases and J by 4 bases. Here the CDR3 DNA reads TGTGCCAGCAGCCCACAGGGGGCCACTGAAGCTTTCTTT. This encodes CASSPQGATEAFF.

This CDR3 reads CASSGLAAGDEQYF. DNA of the CDR3: TGTGCCAGCAGTGGTCTAGCCGCGGGGGATGAGCAGTACTTC. The chain carries TRBV6-5 and TRBJ2-7; the match to TRBD2 covers 7 bases. Germline values: CDR1 MNHEY, CDR2 SVGAGI. The J segment lost 7 bases and the V segment lost 5 bases, leaving 11 bases of the junction unmatched. The CDR3 totals 14 residues.

This clone was seen more than once but under ten times. V and J are TRBV4-2 and TRBJ1-3; no firm D call. Germline-derived CDR1 and CDR2 are LGHNA and YNFKEQ. The CDR3 extends over 16 amino acids. Trimming took off 1 base at V and 0 bases at J, with 10 bases between the two ends. The CDR3 DNA reads TGTGCCAGCAGCCAAGCTTTAGGAGTCTCTGGAAACACCATATATTTT. Translating it yields CASSQALGVSGNTIYF.

In its sample, this clone was seen once. V gene TRBV7-5 combines with J gene TRBJ1-6. TRBV7-5 is a pseudogene segment. The CDR3 loop spans 14 amino acids. CDR3 coding DNA: TGTGCCAGAAGGGGGGGGCCGGGGGACTCACCCCTCCACTTT. Its protein is CARRGGPGDSPLHF.

This clone turned up a few times. The chain has TRBV6-5 and TRBJ1-5; D is possibly TRBD1 (5 bases). CDR3 length equals 15 residues. Germline V CDR1 and CDR2: MNHEY, SVGAGI. With 5 bases removed from V and 2 bases from J, the gap between germline ends came to 13 bases. CDR3 DNA sequence: TGTGCCAGCAGTCCTGACAGAGGCGGCAATCAGCCCCAGCATTTT. Amino acids: CASSPDRGGNQPQHF.

The chain has TRBV23-1 and TRBJ1-1, with D unclear. TRBV23-1 is designated an ORF whose function remains uncertain. The CDR3 has 16 amino acids. With 1 base removed from V and 8 bases from J, the gap between germline ends came to 20 bases. CDR3: CASSQFTLVPPGEAFF. In DNA, the CDR3 is TGCGCCAGCAGTCAATTCACCCTCGTCCCCCCAGGCGAAGCTTTCTTT.

This clone was seen only a few times. This chain joins TRBV7-2 and TRBJ2-7, with 7 bases that match TRBD1. The V gene's germline CDR1 is SGHTA and CDR2 FQGNSA. The J segment lost 3 bases and the V segment lost 5 bases, leaving 13 bases of the junction unmatched. CDR3 length: 16 residues. The CDR3 sequence is CASSQGPQGGGYEQYF. The CDR3 region has the DNA TGTGCCAGCAGCCAAGGCCCACAAGGGGGCGGCTACGAGCAGTACTTC.

The V and J genes are TRBV9 and TRBJ1-6; D might be TRBD1 (5 bases). The V gene lost 0 bases and the J gene lost 9 bases, with 16 bases spanning the gap. The V gene's germline CDR1 is SGDLS and CDR2 YYNGEE. The CDR3 spans 16 residues. The CDR3 reads CASSVDGGTFPSPLHF. Here the CDR3 DNA reads TGTGCCAGCAGCGTAGATGGAGGGACTTTCCCTTCACCCCTCCACTTT.